The T cell receptor (beta chain) under discussion was sequenced for a study of cytotoxic CD8 clonotypes in ibrutinib-treated CLL. With sequencing, the targeted depth ranged from 1 in 200,000 to 1 in 1 million T cells. Assay: immunoSEQ multiplex PCR; the TCRdb copy retains only in-frame clones and omits some. Of 50,000 to 70,000 clones in the sample, about 54% were seen once. Sample: PBMCs, taken at disease progression, from a patient treated with ibrutinib. The clonotype comes from a human donor with chronic lymphocytic leukemia.

For the CDR3, the DNA is TGTGCCAGCAGCCCCAGGGTGGAGGATGAAAAACTGTTTTTT. Translated: CASSPRVEDEKLFF. The V and J genes are TRBV11-2 and TRBJ1-4; D is possibly TRBD1 (5 bases). V lost 5 bases, J lost 6 bases, and 13 bases lay in between. Germline assignment: CDR1 SGHAT and CDR2 FQNNGV. This CDR3 region has 14 residues.